These 23 T cell receptor beta chains were all obtained from the same sample, sequenced in a study of T cells in Graves' hyperthyroidism and ophthalmopathy. The CDR3 regions of TCR beta were amplified from RNA transcripts. HTBI primers were used for first-round RT-PCR of the TCR CDR3. TCRdb re-derived calls from the multiplex PCR reads in MiXCR, one entry per CDR3 protein. The profile covers more than 300,000 distinct CDR3 sequences, with about a sixth appearing a single time and around a third taken by the ten largest. The sequencing sample was made of blood. Receptors were obtained from a woman under 40 with Graves' hyperthyroidism that later progressed to Graves' ophthalmopathy.

In its sample, this clonotype was seen a few times. The V call is TRBV13, the J call TRBJ2-2; D not resolved. Germline lookup yields CDR1 PRHDT and CDR2 FYEKMQ (reference sequence). V was shortened by 4 bases and J by 0 bases, with 9 bases between the two germline ends. CDR3 length equals 15 residues. DNA of the CDR3: TGTGCCAGCAGCTCCAGACGGGCGAACACCGGGGAGCTGTTTTTT. It is translated as CASSSRRANTGELFF.

This clonotype appeared many times. The chain joins TRBV18 to TRBJ2-7, with D perhaps matching TRBD1 or TRBD2 (5 bases each). This CDR3 spans 14 amino acids. The germline V gene encodes CDR1 KGHSH and CDR2 LQKENI. Between the trimmed V and J ends, which lost 3 bases and 6 bases, there was a span of 15 bases. The CDR3 sequence is CASSPVGAGREQYF. CDR3 DNA: TGTGCCAGCTCACCCGTCGGGGCAGGTCGCGAGCAGTACTTC.

There are many counts of this clonotype. The chain carries TRBV10-3 and TRBJ2-7, with 7 bases aligning to TRBD1. Germline V CDR1 and CDR2: ENHRY, SYGVKD. The CDR3 loop spans 16 amino acids. J gave up 0 bases and V 3 bases, and 8 bases lay outside the gene matches. CDR3 region: CAISEPGQASSYEQYF. The CDR3 coding sequence is TGTGCCATCAGTGAACCAGGACAGGCCAGCTCCTACGAGCAGTACTTC.

This clonotype occurred many times. The chain employs TRBV7-2 and TRBJ2-5; 10 positions match TRBD2. V shed 5 bases, J shed 3 bases, and the junction held 9 bases outside the gene matches. Germline V gene data show CDR1 as SGHTA and CDR2 as FQGNSA. CDR3 length equals 16 residues. This CDR3 is CASSPSTLAGEETQYF. CDR3 DNA: TGTGCCAGCAGCCCGTCTACTCTAGCGGGAGAAGAGACCCAGTACTTC.

In this sample, this clonotype turned up a few times. The rearrangement joins TRBV6-1 to TRBJ2-5; 9 positions match TRBD1. The CDR3 sequence is 15 residues long. CDR1 and CDR2 from the germline V gene are MNHNS and SASEGT. V gave up 5 bases and J gave up 4 bases; unmatched junction bases: 8. CDR3 loop: CASSKTTGGGETQYF. Here the CDR3 DNA reads TGTGCCAGCAGTAAGACTACAGGGGGCGGAGAGACCCAGTACTTC.

This clonotype has at least ten counts. The genes are TRBV7-9 and TRBJ1-1; no clear D gene. Between the trimmed V and J ends, which lost 8 bases and 1 base, there was a span of 23 bases. The CDR3 sequence is 17 residues long. CDR1 and CDR2 from the germline V gene are SEHNR and FQNEAQ (reference sequence). CDR3: CASRLPPDSLANTEAFF. DNA for the CDR3: TGTGCCAGCCGCCTCCCCCCGGATTCCCTAGCGAACACTGAAGCTTTCTTT.

This clonotype was observed at least ten times. J is TRBJ1-2 and V is TRBV6-5; 7 bases map to TRBD1. The V and J ends lost 1 base and 0 bases, in that order; junction bases with no gene match: 5. The CDR3 totals 16 residues. Germline lookup yields CDR1 MNHEY and CDR2 SVGAGI. The CDR3 region has the DNA TGTGCCAGCAGTTACTTTGGACAGGCCGCTAACTATGGCTACACCTTC. Encoded protein: CASSYFGQAANYGYTF.

This clonotype was counted ten times or more. V and J are TRBV29-1 and TRBJ1-1; a possible D gene is TRBD1 (6 bases). V was clipped by 3 bases and J by 9 bases, with 11 bases between them. The CDR3 sequence is 11 residues long. From germline, CDR1 is SQVTM and CDR2 ANQGSEA. For the CDR3, the DNA is TGCAGCGTTGAGTACGGGACACAAGCTTTCTTT. Translating it yields CSVEYGTQAFF.

This clonotype has more than one count but fewer than ten. The CDR3 nucleotides read TGTGCCAGCAGACAGGGTTTTTCTGAAGCTTTCTTT. Its translation: CASRQGFSEAFF. The chain links TRBV6-1 to TRBJ1-1; tentatively, D is TRBD1 (6 bases). In germline, CDR1 is MNHNS, CDR2 SASEGT. This CDR3 is built from 12 residues. Trimming stripped 6 bases from V and 6 bases from J, with 11 bases between.

This clonotype was seen many times. The CDR3 sequence: CASTQTGTQLFF. The CDR3, as DNA: TGTGCCAGCACCCAGACAGGGACCCAACTGTTTTTT. The rearrangement links TRBV12-3 or TRBV12-4 to TRBJ1-4, with 7 bases that match TRBD1. J was trimmed by 12 bases and V by 7 bases; bases with no gene match: 8. The CDR3 consists of 12 residues.

The J gene is TRBJ2-5, the V gene TRBV6-1; possibly TRBD1 or TRBD2 for D (5 bases each). Germline loops: CDR1 MNHNS, CDR2 SASEGT. V was trimmed by 6 bases and J by 4 bases, leaving 12 bases between them. CDR3 length equals 13 residues. The CDR3 reads CASSDTGGETQYF. For the CDR3, the DNA is TGTGCCAGCAGCGATACAGGAGGAGAGACCCAGTACTTC.

The chain links TRBV28 to TRBJ2-5; 13 nucleotides match TRBD2. With V trimmed by 6 bases and J by 5 bases, 9 bases remained unmatched. Germline V CDR1 and CDR2: MDHEN, SYDVKM. CDR3 length: 16 amino acids. DNA of the CDR3: TGTGCCAGCAGAACCAGGACTAGCGGGGGAGCGGAGACCCAGTACTTC. Encoded protein: CASRTRTSGGAETQYF.

At least ten counts were recorded for this clonotype. This sequence joins TRBV20-1 and TRBJ1-2; D ambiguous. Trimming shortened V by 7 bases and J by 8 bases, and 20 bases separated the two germline ends. The CDR3 is 13 residues long. Germline values: CDR1 DFQATT, CDR2 SNEGSKA (reference sequence). The CDR3 loop reads CSVSQAAFVGYTF. The DNA for the CDR3 is TGCAGTGTTAGTCAGGCGGCGTTTGTGGGCTACACCTTC.

V is TRBV11-2 and J is TRBJ1-1, with D uncertain. CDR1 is SGHAT, CDR2 FQNNGV, per germline. The CDR3 runs to 14 residues. Trimming left V 1 base short and J 4 bases short, with 10 bases between. CDR3 residues: CASSLVGSSTEAFF. CDR3 nucleotides: TGTGCCAGCAGCTTAGTAGGTTCGAGCACTGAAGCTTTCTTT.

This clonotype was recorded at least ten times. The chain joins TRBV5-1 to TRBJ2-3; unclear D gene. CDR1 is SGHRS, CDR2 YFSETQ, per germline. This CDR3 spans 14 amino acids. The ends were cut back, 1 base at V and 2 bases at J, with 8 bases in the middle. The CDR3 loop reads CASSLNGPTDTQYF. The DNA of the CDR3 is TGCGCCAGCAGCTTGAACGGTCCCACAGATACGCAGTATTTT.

This clonotype was detected many times. The chain couples TRBV27 to TRBJ1-2, with 12 bases aligning to TRBD1. The germline V gene has CDR1 MNHEY and CDR2 SMNVEV (reference sequence). V was pared by 1 base and J by 7 bases, with 19 bases of the junction left unmatched. The CDR3 is 20 residues long. Here the CDR3 DNA reads TGTGCCAGCAGTTTATTTTTCCGGGGGGACAGGGGGCATCTCGATGCTGGCTACACCTTC. The encoded protein is CASSLFFRGDRGHLDAGYTF.

The chain employs TRBV20-1 and TRBJ2-7; 13 bases match TRBD2. Losses at the gene ends were 3 bases for V and 4 bases for J; bases not matched to a gene: 6. CDR3 length: 15 residues. Germline V gene lookup returns CDR1 DFQATT and CDR2 SNEGSKA (reference sequence). This CDR3 reads CSARGTSGKIYEQYF. The CDR3 region has the DNA TGCAGTGCTAGGGGGACTAGCGGGAAGATTTACGAGCAGTACTTC.

This clonotype was detected once. The chain couples TRBV4-1 to TRBJ1-6; D not resolved. This CDR3 has 13 amino acids. Trimming took off 0 bases at V and 9 bases at J, with 6 bases between the two ends. Germline loops: CDR1 MGHRA, CDR2 YSYEKL. CDR3 coding DNA: TGCGCCAGCAGCCAAGATCGAGGTTCACCCCTCCACTTT. Its protein product is CASSQDRGSPLHF.

This clonotype was picked up a small number of times. This chain joins TRBV29-1 and TRBJ1-2; 7 bases align to TRBD1. CDR1 is SQVTM, CDR2 ANQGSEA, per germline. CDR3 length equals 14 residues. Trimming removed 5 bases from V and 5 bases from J; junction bases left unmatched: 11. The CDR3 protein is CSVLYTGADYGYTF. CDR3 DNA: TGCAGCGTTCTTTATACAGGGGCCGATTATGGCTACACCTTC.

This clonotype was seen more than once but under ten times. The V and J genes are TRBV6-1 and TRBJ2-7; weak D call: TRBD1 (6 bases). Per germline, CDR1 MNHNS and CDR2 SASEGT. V shed 6 bases and J shed 6 bases, with 15 bases lying between them. This CDR3 has 13 amino acids. CDR3 coding DNA: TGTGCCAGCAGGACACAGGGTTACTCCGAGCAGTACTTC. Encoded protein: CASRTQGYSEQYF.

Many counts were recorded for this clonotype. The rearrangement joins TRBV28 to TRBJ1-6, with D uncertain. Trimming left V 2 bases short and J 9 bases short, with 5 bases between. The germline gives CDR1 MDHEN, CDR2 SYDVKM. The CDR3 consists of 12 residues. CDR3 coding DNA: TGTGCCAGCAGTTTAGGATTTTCACCCCTCCACTTT. Its translation: CASSLGFSPLHF.

This clonotype was found many times. J is TRBJ2-3 and V is TRBV19; D ambiguous. Germline CDR1 LNHDA, CDR2 SQIVND (reference sequence). The CDR3 is 13 amino acids. Trimming shortened V by 3 bases and J by 1 base, and 5 bases separated the two germline ends. CDR3 DNA sequence: TGTGCCAGTAGTATTTCTGGCACAGATACGCAGTATTTT. It translates to CASSISGTDTQYF.

CDR3: CASSEGTSGADEQYF. The CDR3 DNA reads TGTGCCAGCAGTGAAGGGACTAGCGGGGCGGACGAGCAGTACTTC. This sequence joins TRBV25-1 and TRBJ2-7, with TRBD2 identical over 13 bases. Losses at the gene ends were 2 bases for V and 5 bases for J; bases not matched to a gene: 3. Per the germline V gene, CDR1 is MGHDK and CDR2 is SYGVNS. This CDR3 comprises 15 residues.